This T cell receptor beta chain was profiled in a study of cytomegalovirus exposure and HLA in healthy donors (dated by TCRdb to between 2016 and 2019). Background on the whole study: According to an earlier analysis of several hundred of the donors, some 180 million T cells yielded some 110 million unique TCR beta sequences and around 280 Gb of sequence data. An early release covering roughly 600 HLA-typed donors comprised around 300 gigabases of sequencing data and around 85 million unique TCR sequences. The genetic ancestry cluster associated with self-reported Caucasian donors included about 81% of the roughly 410 genotyped donors. The study was designed to test whether signatures of past pathogen exposure could be identified by cataloging public T cell receptors. The T cell repertoires of under 700 subjects were profiled by immunosequencing and related to cytomegalovirus serostatus. A separate validation cohort of roughly 130 different subjects was used in addition to the approximately 640-subject first cohort. The study combined high-throughput TCR immunosequencing, statistical association of individual TCRs with disease status, and machine learning to predict cytomegalovirus infection status. A later analysis re-examined previously published TCR beta repertoires from roughly 720 donors and added high-resolution HLA genotyping to investigate patterns of TCR occurrence. Rather than using new phenotypic data, the later analysis identified candidate immune exposures from TCR beta sequences and from how often those sequences occurred across donors. To decide whether each TCR beta V gene segment behaved as functional or pseudogenic, an earlier analysis of some 600 of the donors relied on high-throughput TCR beta sequencing. Donor age, sex, ethnicity and CMV serostatus were collected together with the repertoire data. In a later genetic analysis, genome-wide SNP genotypes for about three fifths of the roughly 670 donors were used, and that subset was treated as a discovery cohort. All discovery cohort repertoires had been generated using a single sequencing platform. HLA typing included class I and class II loci at four-digit resolution. Typing coverage varied by locus: 629-630 donors for A, B, C, DRB1 and DQB1; more than 500 for DQA1; 600 to 610 for DPA1; some 470 for DPB1. Roughly 5 DR-DQ haplotypes were handled as single units for association and clustering because linkage in the cohort was strong. On average, around 240,000 unique TCR beta nucleotide sequences were sequenced per donor among 398 genotyped donors of the cohort, with roughly 20% of those sequences being non-productive.

The research as a whole found: Cytomegalovirus status was reported to be diagnosed by the classifier with high specificity and sensitivity in both the original and validation cohorts. Some IMGT-functional V segments, including TRBV6-2 and TRBV6-3, could not be told apart with the 87-base-pair reads, so those segments were excluded. A later analysis found that most CMV-associated TCR beta chains appeared HLA-restricted, with HLA associations seemingly driven largely by CMV exposure. A further reported finding was that TCR beta sequences accurately predicted the HLA-A and HLA-B alleles for most subjects in the first cohort. It was suggested by the authors that the approach could potentially be generalized to other disease states and immunological phenotypes. Because HLA typing was missing for some donors at each locus, association tests included only the typed subset. The study listed 150 to 200 TCR beta chains as associated with cytomegalovirus. While some public TCRs were present in many individuals, most TCR sequences turned up only very rarely across donors. An association between a missense DCLRE1C variant and V-gene and J-gene trimming of TCR beta chains was found in a later genetic analysis and replicated in an independent cohort. In a later analysis, some 17,000 TCR beta sequences were associated with specific HLA alleles at a false discovery rate of 0.05. A later analysis found that HLA-associated TCR beta chains were more clonally expanded and had lower generation probabilities than equally common non-associated chains. When HLA alleles, especially DR and DQ, strongly co-occurred, attributing TCR associations to individual alleles was difficult. A cluster of highly shared sequence variants was judged likely to represent a technical artifact of the sequencing pipeline. In a later analysis, several top co-occurrence clusters were reported to appear linked to parvovirus B19, influenza, CMV and Epstein-Barr virus. According to a later analysis, TCR association rates differed among HLA loci, with DRB1 alleles showing the most associated TCRs and HLA-C alleles showing the fewest. The presence/absence analyses assumed that sequencing depth was roughly uniform across donors, and that assumption may not be true. Correlated functional status among segregating V segments might be attributable to linkage disequilibrium, but an unknown experimental factor could not be ruled out. An earlier analysis of 587 of the donors showed that most TCR beta V segments appeared in productive rearrangements either about 87% or about 30% of the time, which broadly matched IMGT annotations. Only TCR beta chains were sequenced in this cohort, and the absence of alpha or paired-chain data limited detectable features. Because counts were too low, under 20 rarely observed V segments, including chromosome 9 orphons, were left out of the earlier analysis of a few hundred of the donors. A few of the identified cytomegalovirus-associated TCR beta chains were confirmed in vitro to be specific for cytomegalovirus antigens. In a later genetic analysis, fewer N-insertions in productive TCRs were reported among donors in an Asian-associated ancestry cluster than the approximately 710-donor mean. Immune exposure information for the cohort was limited to CMV serostatus.

Library method: the immunoSEQ multiplex PCR assay. A mixture of 60 forward primers for TCR Vbeta segments and 13 reverse primers for TCR Jbeta segments was used in the multiplex PCR. The CDR3 region of rearranged TCR beta genes was amplified from genomic DNA with a multiplex PCR assay. The Illumina HiSeq System was used to sequence the amplified TCR beta libraries as 87-base-pair reads. As for the original processing: Across the 600 to 700 repertoires, a later analysis counted roughly 77 million unique TCR beta chains, approximately 12 million of which were shared by at least two donors. Raw reads were error-corrected and collapsed into unique sequences by a nearest-neighbor algorithm in which closely related sequences were merged to remove PCR and sequencing errors. CDR3 sequences were aligned to IMGT reference sequences to assign V, D and J gene segments. For a sequence to be retained, a match of at least six nucleotides to both a V gene segment and a J gene segment was required. A rearrangement counted as productive if the CDR3 had no stop codons and remained in frame with V and J, and every other rearrangement counted as non-productive. CDR3 was defined by IMGT convention, running from the second conserved V-encoded cysteine to the conserved J-encoded phenylalanine. In an earlier analysis of 587 of the donors, sequences lacking an unambiguous match to a single V gene segment were excluded. An earlier analysis of a few hundred of the donors called V segments functional above 56.7% productive rearrangements and segregating when the between-donor standard deviation exceeded 5%. A statistical classification framework was built for diagnosing cytomegalovirus status from the catalog of TCR beta chain sequences. In a later analysis, TCR nucleotide sequences were compared against IMGT/GENE-DB human TR gene sequences so that V and J genes could be assigned. The TCRdist pipeline was used in a later analysis to assign CDR3 sequences and most-parsimonious VDJ recombination scenarios. In a later analysis, every TCR beta chain was defined by the combination of its CDR3 amino acid sequence and its V-gene family, and reads without a unique V-gene family were dropped. To address suspected cross-contamination and a sequencing artifact, a later analysis removed roughly 640 highly shared, low-generation-probability nucleotide sequences. A later analysis calculated a clonal expansion index for each public chain from normalized within-repertoire ranks of inferred template counts. In a later analysis, generation probabilities were computed using a VDJ recombination model fitted to out-of-frame rearrangements, and the results were checked against IGoR. A later analysis scored TCR-TCR, TCR-HLA and TCR-CMV co-occurrence with hypergeometric tests, applying a repertoire-size bias correction to TCR pairs. A later analysis estimated false discovery rates by permuting HLA or CMV assignments 20 times. In a later analysis, co-occurring TCRs were grouped with DBSCAN, and TCRdist sequence similarity was added when clustering was performed within HLA-allele-positive subsets. Repertoires with fewer than 30,000 or more than 120,000 public chains, plus five repertoires with anomalous nucleotide sharing, were excluded from co-occurrence clustering. This immuneACCESS table, as held by TCRdb, lists in-frame sequences with V and J called but not all clones. Of the missing ones, under half trace to an unresolved V gene in checked studies; the others have no known cause. V and J calls plus clone size are reproduced from that table; the DNA served to infer D and trimming. The sample table holds 150,000 to 200,000 clones, of which over 80% were seen once. The ten most abundant clones make up 1% to 1.5% of the sample.

Turning to this clone: Its antigen is unknown. The input lacks base qualities; no much larger clone sits a single base away.

Per the germline V gene (reference sequence), SEHNR is the CDR1 and FQNEAQ is the CDR2. The CDR3 covers 16 residues, taking in both the cysteine and the phenylalanine. Only the CDR3 DNA stays, 48 bases, in frame from base 1. The junction shows trimming of 1 base on V and 2 bases on J, and the gene matches do not reach 3 bases of it. The cohort was made up of roughly 670 healthy bone marrow donors. All cohort members were sampled while nominally healthy, although unrecorded immune exposures were likely present. The donor was CMV seronegative and was included in the group of 352 seronegative cohort members. A peripheral blood sample was collected from each donor, and TCR beta sequencing was performed on peripheral blood mononuclear cells. Genomic DNA was extracted from the blood cell samples with the Qiagen DNeasy Blood Extraction Kit.

Material for sequencing was PBMCs. Rearrangement joined TRBV7-9 to TRBJ2-1; 9 bases in the middle match TRBD2. The receptor was isolated from a boy between 2 and 10 years old in good health and CMV-seronegative. The CDR3 here reads CASSLGVAGAYNEQFF. In nucleotides, the sequence is TGTGCCAGCAGCTTAGGAGTAGCGGGAGCCTACAATGAGCAGTTCTTC.